What follows are 4 T cell receptor beta chains derived from one specimen sequenced in a study of T cells in Graves' hyperthyroidism and ophthalmopathy. What was amplified from RNA transcripts were TCR beta CDR3 regions. RT-PCR in the first round (using the HTBI primer set) targeted the TCR CDR3. TCRdb fed the multiplex PCR reads into MiXCR, producing one record per CDR3 protein. Here the sample spans under 400,000 distinct CDR3 sequences, less than 15% being singletons. Sequenced: blood. The receptors stem from a young woman with Graves' hyperthyroidism.

This chain joins TRBV28 and TRBJ1-3, with unresolved D. V lost 2 bases and J lost 2, with 10 bases in between. The CDR3 runs 15 residues. Germline V gives CDR1 MDHEN, CDR2 SYDVKM. The CDR3 reads CASSLNSGAGNTIYF. CDR3 nucleotides: TGTGCCAGCAGTTTAAATTCTGGGGCTGGAAACACCATATATTTT.

This clonotype was seen repeatedly, ten times or more. This sequence joins TRBV6-2 or TRBV6-3 and TRBJ2-5, with D possibly being TRBD1 or TRBD2 (5 bases each). Germline V gene lookup returns CDR1 MNHEY and CDR2 SVGEGT. V gave up 7 bases and J gave up 6 bases, with 18 bases separating them. The CDR3 spans 14 residues. CDR3 DNA: TGTGCCAGCAAGGGCCCGAGGGGTCCTAAGACCCAGTACTTC. The encoded protein is CASKGPRGPKTQYF.

V gene TRBV12-3 or TRBV12-4 combines with J gene TRBJ2-3; tentatively, D is TRBD1 (6 bases). Trimming pared 3 bases from V and 2 bases from J, leaving 18 bases between. CDR3 size: 17 residues. The CDR3 DNA sequence: TGTGCCAGCAGTTTCTCGATGGACAGAGCCTACACAGATACGCAGTATTTT. It specifies CASSFSMDRAYTDTQYF.

This clonotype was seen at least ten times. The V and J genes are TRBV9 and TRBJ1-2, with 8 bases that match TRBD1. The V segment lost 3 bases and the J segment 2 bases; nucleotides outside the gene matches: 3. The germline CDR1 and CDR2 sequences are SGDLS and YYNGEE. This CDR3 is built from 14 residues. DNA of the CDR3: TGTGCCAGCAGCGCGAGGACAGGGAACTATGGCTACACCTTC. This gives the protein CASSARTGNYGYTF.